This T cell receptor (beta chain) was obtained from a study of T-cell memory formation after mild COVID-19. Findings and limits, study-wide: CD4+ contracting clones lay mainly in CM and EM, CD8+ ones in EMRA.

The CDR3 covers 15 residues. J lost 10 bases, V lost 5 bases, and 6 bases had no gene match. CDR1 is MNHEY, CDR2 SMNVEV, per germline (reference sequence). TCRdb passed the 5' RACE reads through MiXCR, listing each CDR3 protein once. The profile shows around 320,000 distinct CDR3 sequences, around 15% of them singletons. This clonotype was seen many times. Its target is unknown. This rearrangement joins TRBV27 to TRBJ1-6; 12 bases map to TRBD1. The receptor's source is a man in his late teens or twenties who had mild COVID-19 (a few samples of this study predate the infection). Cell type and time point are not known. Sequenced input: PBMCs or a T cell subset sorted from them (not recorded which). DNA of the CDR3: TGTGCCAGCAGTCTAGGGACAGGGGGCTTCTCACCCCTCCACTTT. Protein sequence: CASSLGTGGFSPLHF.